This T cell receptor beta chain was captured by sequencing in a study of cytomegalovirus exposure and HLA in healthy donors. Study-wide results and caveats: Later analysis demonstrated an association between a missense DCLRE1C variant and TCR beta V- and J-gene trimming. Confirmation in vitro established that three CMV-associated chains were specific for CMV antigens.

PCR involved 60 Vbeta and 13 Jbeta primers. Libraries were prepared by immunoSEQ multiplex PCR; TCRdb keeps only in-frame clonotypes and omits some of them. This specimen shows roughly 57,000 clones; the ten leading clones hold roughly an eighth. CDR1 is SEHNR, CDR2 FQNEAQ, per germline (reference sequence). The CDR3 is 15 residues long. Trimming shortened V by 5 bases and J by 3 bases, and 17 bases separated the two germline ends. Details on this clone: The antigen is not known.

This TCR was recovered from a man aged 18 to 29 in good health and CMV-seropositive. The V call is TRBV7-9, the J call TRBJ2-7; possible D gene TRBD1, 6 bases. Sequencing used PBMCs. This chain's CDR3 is CASSPRTVNYYEQYF. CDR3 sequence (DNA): TGTGCCAGCAGCCCTCGGACAGTCAACTACTACGAGCAGTACTTC.